This is a list of T cell receptor beta chains from one sample in a study of T cells after yellow fever vaccination. TCRdb reanalysed the 5' RACE reads using MiXCR and keeps one entry per CDR3 protein. The sample consists of around 68,000 distinct CDR3 sequences, 7.3% of them appearing once. This material consisted of CD8+ T cells sorted from PBMCs, taken 10 days after the first yellow fever vaccination. The receptors here all came from a man aged 18 to 29 who received the YFV17D yellow fever vaccine. Each CDR3 is given with its conserved first and last residue. The order of the fields is clone size, J gene, D gene, V gene, CDR3 protein, CDR3 DNA. The D gene is left open where the match is weak. Not all rows give a size; the values are once, few, many and, for expanded clones, a class.

>few|TRBJ2-2|TRBD1|TRBV4-2
CASSQGQGITGELFF
TGTGCCAGCAGCCAAGGACAGGGAATCACCGGGGAGCTGTTTTTT
>many|TRBJ2-2|TRBD1|TRBV12-3/TRBV12-4
CASSSGTASWVGELFF
TGTGCCAGCAGTTCCGGGACAGCTTCCTGGGTGGGGGAGCTGTTTTTT
>many|TRBJ1-2|.|TRBV27
CASSFHQGLDGYTF
TGTGCCAGCAGTTTTCACCAGGGGCTGGATGGCTACACCTTC
>few|TRBJ2-1|TRBD2|TRBV11-2
CASSPSSGGSSYNEQFF
TGTGCCAGCAGCCCCTCTAGCGGGGGCTCCTCCTACAATGAGCAGTTCTTC
>many|TRBJ2-3|.|TRBV12-5
CASGLWGLGTDTQYF
TGTGCTAGTGGTTTGTGGGGCCTTGGCACAGATACGCAGTATTTT
>many|TRBJ1-3|.|TRBV4-3
CASSQVARSGNTIYF
TGCGCCAGCAGCCAAGTTGCACGCTCTGGAAACACCATATATTTT
>.|TRBJ2-3|TRBD1|TRBV7-6
CASSMTGYLDTQYF
TGTGCCAGCAGCATGACAGGGTACCTAGATACGCAGTATTTT
>many|TRBJ2-7|.|TRBV5-6
CASSLGSGDEQYF
TGTGCCAGCAGCTTGGGGAGCGGCGACGAGCAGTACTTC
>many|TRBJ1-1|TRBD1|TRBV6-2/TRBV6-3
CASRQGGNTEAFF
TGTGCCAGCAGACAGGGGGGCAACACTGAAGCTTTCTTT
>few|TRBJ2-1|TRBD2|TRBV7-2
CASSPSGDSYNEQFF
TGTGCCAGCAGCCCTAGCGGGGACTCCTACAATGAGCAGTTCTTC
>few|TRBJ1-2|TRBD1|TRBV2
CASSWGQEHYGYTF
TGTGCCAGCAGTTGGGGACAGGAGCACTATGGCTACACCTTC
>.|TRBJ1-1|.|TRBV2
CASSEADLSNFEAFF
TGTGCCAGCAGTGAAGCGGATCTAAGCAACTTTGAAGCTTTCTTT
>.|TRBJ2-2|.|TRBV7-9
CASSSQEKTGELFF
TGTGCCAGCAGCTCCCAGGAAAAGACCGGGGAGCTGTTTTTT
>.|TRBJ1-1|.|TRBV7-8
CASSSTPRANTEAFF
TGTGCCAGCAGCTCGACTCCTCGAGCGAACACTGAAGCTTTCTTT
>many|TRBJ2-1|.|TRBV15
CATSRPGRGFNEQFF
TGTGCCACCAGCAGACCAGGACGGGGATTCAATGAGCAGTTCTTC
>many|TRBJ1-6|.|TRBV15
CATSRENSPLHF
TGTGCCACCAGCAGAGAGAATTCACCCCTCCACTTT
>many|TRBJ2-1|.|TRBV15
CATSSLKSQSSYNEQFF
TGTGCCACCAGCAGCCTTAAATCTCAGAGCTCCTACAATGAGCAGTTCTTC
>few|TRBJ2-1|TRBD2|TRBV7-2
CASSPLSGGAGEQFF
TGTGCCAGCAGCCCCCTTAGCGGGGGGGCTGGGGAGCAGTTCTTC
>.|TRBJ2-2|TRBD1|TRBV4-3
CASSQDGTGFAGELFF
TGCGCCAGCAGCCAAGATGGGACAGGGTTTGCCGGGGAGCTGTTTTTT
>.|TRBJ2-5|.|TRBV4-1
CASSQGAGVETQYF
TGCGCCAGCAGCCAAGGGGCTGGGGTGGAGACCCAGTACTTC
>.|TRBJ2-7|.|TRBV4-1
CASSQTTGFYEQYF
TGCGCCAGCAGCCAGACGACTGGGTTCTACGAGCAGTACTTC
>.|TRBJ2-3|.|TRBV11-2
CASSFAADTQYF
TGTGCCAGCAGCTTCGCGGCAGATACGCAGTATTTT
>many|TRBJ1-2|.|TRBV3-1
CASSQVTANYGYTF
TGTGCCAGCAGCCAAGTGACAGCGAACTATGGCTACACCTTC
>many|TRBJ1-2|.|TRBV7-9
CASSTTSQLANYGYTF
TGTGCCAGCAGCACCACGTCACAGCTAGCTAACTATGGCTACACCTTC
>many|TRBJ2-3|.|TRBV4-3
CASSQEISGYTDTQYF
TGCGCCAGCAGCCAAGAGATAAGCGGTTACACAGATACGCAGTATTTT
>many|TRBJ1-4|.|TRBV9
CASSVGGFREKLFF
TGTGCCAGCAGCGTAGGAGGGTTTCGGGAAAAACTGTTTTTT
>few|TRBJ1-6|TRBD1|TRBV6-5
CASRLGQPNSPLHF
TGTGCCAGCAGACTGGGACAGCCGAATTCACCCCTCCACTTT
>.|TRBJ2-7|.|TRBV7-8
CASSPQRVSYEQYF
TGTGCCAGCAGCCCTCAAAGAGTCTCCTACGAGCAGTACTTC
>medium-sized|TRBJ2-3|.|TRBV6-2/TRBV6-3
CASSRPDTQYF
TGTGCCAGCAGTCGGCCAGATACGCAGTATTTT
>many|TRBJ2-3|.|TRBV7-8
CASSLGLNGPFSDTQYF
TGTGCCAGCAGCTTAGGTTTAAACGGCCCCTTTAGCGATACGCAGTATTTT
>.|TRBJ2-5|.|TRBV19
CATQQNQETQYF
TGTGCCACCCAGCAGAACCAAGAGACCCAGTACTTC
>.|TRBJ2-7|.|TRBV29-1
CSVRFRNSYEQYF
TGCAGCGTTCGGTTCAGGAACTCCTACGAGCAGTACTTC
>few|TRBJ1-1|TRBD1|TRBV19
CASNPGTGRTEAFF
TGTGCCAGTAATCCCGGGACAGGGCGCACTGAAGCTTTCTTT
>many|TRBJ2-7|.|TRBV12-5
CASGLVKSRQVPYEQYF
TGTGCTAGTGGTTTGGTAAAATCGAGACAGGTCCCCTACGAGCAGTACTTC
>.|TRBJ1-2|.|TRBV4-1
CASSQVKSNYGYTF
TGCGCCAGCAGCCAAGTTAAGAGTAACTATGGCTACACCTTC
>many|TRBJ2-5|TRBD2|TRBV9
CASSGTGVTSAKETQYF
TGTGCCAGCAGCGGAACCGGGGTGACTAGCGCCAAAGAGACCCAGTACTTC
>.|TRBJ2-7|.|TRBV19
CASSIAGAYEQYF
TGTGCCAGTAGTATCGCCGGAGCCTACGAGCAGTACTTC
>.|TRBJ1-4|TRBD1|TRBV7-9
CASSPPTGSNEKLFF
TGTGCCAGCAGCCCCCCGACAGGGTCTAATGAAAAACTGTTTTTT
>few|TRBJ2-2|.|TRBV10-3
CAISEDGGEHTGELFF
TGTGCCATCAGTGAGGATGGAGGGGAACACACCGGGGAGCTGTTTTTT
>many|TRBJ2-6|.|TRBV7-9
CASADSSGANVLTF
TGTGCCAGCGCAGACAGCTCTGGGGCCAACGTCCTGACTTTC
>many|TRBJ2-2|.|TRBV11-2
CASSGLTGELFF
TGTGCCAGCAGCGGACTCACCGGGGAGCTGTTTTTT
>few|TRBJ1-6|TRBD1|TRBV19
CASTSGQGLTPLHF
TGTGCCAGTACATCGGGACAGGGGCTCACACCCCTCCACTTT